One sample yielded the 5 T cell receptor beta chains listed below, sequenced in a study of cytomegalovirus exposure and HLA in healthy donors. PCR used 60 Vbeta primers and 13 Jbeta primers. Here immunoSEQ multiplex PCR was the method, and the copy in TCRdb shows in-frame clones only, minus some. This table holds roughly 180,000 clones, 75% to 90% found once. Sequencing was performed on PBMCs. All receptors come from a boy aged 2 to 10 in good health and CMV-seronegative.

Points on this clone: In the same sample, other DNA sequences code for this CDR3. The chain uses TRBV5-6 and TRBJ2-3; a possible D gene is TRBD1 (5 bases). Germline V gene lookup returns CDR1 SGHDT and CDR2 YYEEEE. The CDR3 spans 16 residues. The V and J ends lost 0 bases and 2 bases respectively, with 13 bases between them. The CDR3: CASSLVGRVITDTQYF. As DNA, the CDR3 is TGTGCCAGCAGCTTGGTAGGCAGGGTCATCACAGATACGCAGTATTTT.

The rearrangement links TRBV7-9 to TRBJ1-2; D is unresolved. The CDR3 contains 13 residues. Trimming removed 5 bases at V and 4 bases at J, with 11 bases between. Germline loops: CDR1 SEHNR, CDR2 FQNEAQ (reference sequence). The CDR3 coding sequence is TGTGCCAGCAGCCGGAACGCGGGCTATGGCTACACCTTC. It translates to CASSRNAGYGYTF.

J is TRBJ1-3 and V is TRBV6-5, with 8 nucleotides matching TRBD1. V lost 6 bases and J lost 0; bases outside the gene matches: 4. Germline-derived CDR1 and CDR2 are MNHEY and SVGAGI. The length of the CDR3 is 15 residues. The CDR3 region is CASSTTGGSGNTIYF. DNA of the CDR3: TGTGCCAGCAGCACCACAGGGGGCTCTGGAAACACCATATATTTT.

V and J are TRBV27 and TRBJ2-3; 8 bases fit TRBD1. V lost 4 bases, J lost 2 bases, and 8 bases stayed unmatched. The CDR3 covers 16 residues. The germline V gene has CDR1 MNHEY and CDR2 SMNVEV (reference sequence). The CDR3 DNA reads TGTGCCAGCAGTTCCCCCCCGGGACAGGTCACAGATACGCAGTATTTT. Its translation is CASSSPPGQVTDTQYF.

The CDR3 sequence is CASIGTDSIGYTF. The CDR3 DNA sequence: TGTGCCAGTATAGGGACAGACTCTATTGGCTACACCTTC. The J gene is TRBJ1-2, the V gene TRBV19; 7 positions match TRBD1. The CDR3 spans 13 residues. Losses at the gene ends were 7 bases for V and 7 bases for J; bases not matched to a gene: 9. The germline V gene has CDR1 LNHDA and CDR2 SQIVND (reference sequence). The full variable domain, rest sourced from reference TRBV19 and TRBJ1-2, is DGGITQSPKYLFRKEGQNVTLSCEQNLNHDAMYWYRQDPGQGLRLIYYSQIVNDFQKGDIAEGYSVSREKKESFPLTVTSAQKNPTAFYLCASIGTDSIGYTFGSGTRLTVV.